The clone carrying this T cell receptor (beta chain) is deemed medium-sized. The antigen is not known. This sample stems from a study of T cell responses to AZD1222 COVID-19 vaccine. Study conclusions and caveats: Donors were chiefly white British, with a greater number of females, and clonal diversity was perhaps underestimated. At baseline, just a handful of AZD1222 recipients tested seropositive.

The trim removed 4 bases at V and 8 bases at J, leaving 5 bases unmatched. The CDR3 sequence is 13 residues long. Germline V gene sequence: CDR1 MNHEY, CDR2 SMNVEV (reference sequence). Measured with immunoSEQ multiplex PCR; TCRdb has only the in-frame clones, and not every one. The sample has about 77,000 clones, 80% to 95% seen once. The J gene is TRBJ2-1, the V gene TRBV27; 7 bases line up with TRBD1. The TCR comes from an adult who received the AZD1222 COVID-19 vaccine. Sequences were derived from peripheral blood, sampled 28 days after the second AZD1222 dose. CDR3 DNA: TGTGCCAGCAGTTCGGGACAGTGGGATGAGCAGTTCTTC. Its protein product is CASSSGQWDEQFF.